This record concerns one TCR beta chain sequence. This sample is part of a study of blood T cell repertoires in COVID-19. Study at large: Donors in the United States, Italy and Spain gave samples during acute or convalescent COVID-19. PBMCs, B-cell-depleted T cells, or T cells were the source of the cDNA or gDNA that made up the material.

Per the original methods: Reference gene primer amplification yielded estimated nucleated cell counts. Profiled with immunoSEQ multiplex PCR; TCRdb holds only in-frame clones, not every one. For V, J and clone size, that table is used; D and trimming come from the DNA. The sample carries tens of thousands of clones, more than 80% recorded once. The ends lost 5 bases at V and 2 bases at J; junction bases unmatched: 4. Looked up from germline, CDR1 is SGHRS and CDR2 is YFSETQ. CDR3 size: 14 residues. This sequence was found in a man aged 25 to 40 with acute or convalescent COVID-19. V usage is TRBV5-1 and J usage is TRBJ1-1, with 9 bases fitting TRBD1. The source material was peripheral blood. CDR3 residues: CASSWDRDNTEAFF. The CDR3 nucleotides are TGCGCCAGCAGTTGGGACAGGGATAACACTGAAGCTTTCTTT.